Listed here are 18 T cell receptor beta chains from one sample, sequenced in a study of blood T cell repertoires in COVID-19. The data were produced by immunoSEQ multiplex PCR, yet TCRdb's version contains in-frame clones alone and is incomplete. The sample consists of hundreds of thousands of clones, approximately 83% of them appearing once. The sample was PBMCs or T cells enriched from blood (not recorded which). Receptors were obtained from a middle-aged woman with acute COVID-19.

The rearrangement joins TRBV2 to TRBJ2-4, with 16 bases identical to TRBD2. Germline values: CDR1 SNHLY, CDR2 FYNNEI. This CDR3 is built from 18 residues. V lost 8 bases, J lost 2 bases, and 9 bases stayed unmatched. This CDR3 reads CASAHGTSGRATKNIQYF. DNA of the CDR3: TGTGCCAGCGCCCATGGGACTAGCGGGAGGGCGACCAAAAACATTCAGTACTTC.

The chain joins TRBV9 to TRBJ2-3; the match to TRBD2 covers 7 bases. The V segment lost 0 bases and the J segment 3 bases; nucleotides outside the gene matches: 7. This CDR3 has 16 amino acids. Germline lookup yields CDR1 SGDLS and CDR2 YYNGEE. CDR3 amino acids: CASSVGGGSGTDTQYF. CDR3 sequence (DNA): TGTGCCAGCAGCGTAGGAGGCGGGAGTGGAACAGATACGCAGTATTTT.

The chain combines TRBV7-8 with TRBJ2-4, with a possible D match to TRBD2 (5 bases). The germline gives CDR1 SGHVS, CDR2 FQNEAQ. The CDR3 consists of 14 residues. Trimming removed 1 base from V and 2 bases from J, with 6 bases in between. As DNA, the CDR3 is TGTGCCAGCAGCTTAGGAGGGTCCAAAAACATTCAGTACTTC. Translation gives CASSLGGSKNIQYF.

V is TRBV6-6 and J is TRBJ1-2; the match to TRBD1 covers 10 bases. Germline loops: CDR1 MNHNY, CDR2 SVGAGI (reference sequence). CDR3 length: 19 residues. The V and J ends lost 5 bases and 7 bases, in that order; junction bases with no gene match: 22. CDR3 in DNA: TGTGCCAGCAGTCCTCGAAGCACCGGGACAGGGGAATCGTCTAGTGGCTACACCTTC. Its protein product is CASSPRSTGTGESSSGYTF.

This clone was detected only a few times. V and J are TRBV12-5 and TRBJ2-1; possibly TRBD2 for D (7 bases). The CDR3 runs to 17 residues. Trimming left V 0 bases short and J 1 base short, with 13 bases between. The germline gives CDR1 LGHNT, CDR2 FRNRAP. CDR3: CASGLVRGAKSYNEQFF. The CDR3 nucleotides read TGTGCTAGTGGTTTGGTACGGGGGGCGAAATCCTACAATGAGCAGTTCTTC.

This chain connects TRBV30 to TRBJ1-4; the D is unclear. Germline CDR1 is GTSNPN and CDR2 is SVGIG (reference sequence). The CDR3 consists of 13 residues. With 8 bases removed from V and 0 bases from J, the gap between germline ends came to 10 bases. DNA of the CDR3: TGTGCCGGGAAACAAGCAACTAATGAAAAACTGTTTTTT. Translating gives CAGKQATNEKLFF.

This clone appeared a few times. The genes are TRBV7-6 and TRBJ2-5, with D maybe TRBD1 (6 bases). Germline V gene sequence: CDR1 SGHVS, CDR2 FNYEAQ. The germline V and J ends were trimmed by 5 bases and 3 bases, with 16 bases remaining between them. The CDR3 runs to 15 residues. CDR3 in DNA: TGTGCCAGCAGCGGAAACCGGGACATTGAAGAGACCCAGTACTTC. This encodes CASSGNRDIEETQYF.

The gene calls are TRBV24-1 and TRBJ1-2; D may be TRBD1 (6 bases). This CDR3 comprises 15 residues. Trimming stripped 0 bases from V and 4 bases from J, with 11 bases between. From germline, CDR1 is KGHDR and CDR2 SFDVKD. CDR3 sequence: CATSDLRPRGYGYTF. The CDR3 nucleotides read TGTGCCACCAGTGATTTGCGTCCCAGGGGCTATGGCTACACCTTC.

The V call is TRBV6-5, the J call TRBJ2-7; 7 bases are a match to TRBD1. The CDR3 contains 15 residues. Per the germline V gene, CDR1 is MNHEY and CDR2 is SVGAGI. V lost 6 bases and J lost 2; bases outside the gene matches: 10. Here the CDR3 DNA reads TGTGCCAGCAGCCGAAACCGGGACAGCGCCTACGAGCAGTACTTC. Protein sequence: CASSRNRDSAYEQYF.

The rearrangement joins TRBV7-9 to TRBJ2-6; TRBD1 agrees at 8 bases. The germline CDR1 and CDR2 sequences are SEHNR and FQNEAQ (reference sequence). This CDR3 region has 18 residues. The J segment lost 0 bases and the V segment lost 5 bases, leaving 9 bases of the junction unmatched. In nucleotides, the CDR3 is TGTGCCAGCAGCGAACCGGGACAGGCTTTCTCTGGGGCCAACGTCCTGACTTTC. It yields the protein CASSEPGQAFSGANVLTF.

CDR3 region: CASSPGTGRNQPQHF. The DNA for the CDR3 is TGTGCCAGCAGCCCCGGGACAGGACGCAATCAGCCCCAGCATTTT. V is TRBV3-1 (or the pseudogene TRBV3-2) and J is TRBJ1-5, with 8 bases that match TRBD1. After removal of 4 bases from V and 2 bases from J, the junction contained 4 bases not matched to a gene. This CDR3 is built from 15 residues. Germline CDR1 is LGHDT and CDR2 is YNNKEL (reference sequence).

J is TRBJ2-5 and V is TRBV5-1, with 16 bases identical to TRBD2. Germline V gene lookup returns CDR1 SGHRS and CDR2 YFSETQ. This CDR3 region has 16 residues. Trimming took 4 bases from V and 5 from J; bases not matched to a gene: 5. The CDR3 loop reads CASSTGLAGGQETQYF. As DNA, the CDR3 is TGCGCCAGCAGCACGGGACTAGCGGGAGGGCAGGAGACCCAGTACTTC.

The rearrangement joins TRBV6-1 to TRBJ1-4; TRBD1 agrees at 8 bases. Germline lookup yields CDR1 MNHNS and CDR2 SASEGT. The trim removed 3 bases at V and 3 bases at J, leaving 0 bases unmatched. This CDR3 comprises 14 residues. The CDR3 reads CASSEGQANEKLFF. The CDR3 nucleotides read TGTGCCAGCAGTGAGGGACAGGCTAATGAAAAACTGTTTTTT.

The J gene is TRBJ2-4, the V gene TRBV5-6, with 7 bases aligning to TRBD2. J gave up 9 bases and V 4 bases, and 22 bases lay outside the gene matches. The CDR3 has 18 residues. Looked up from germline, CDR1 is SGHDT and CDR2 is YYEEEE. The CDR3 reads CASSGGEGPEAANGIQYF. The CDR3 DNA reads TGTGCCAGCAGCGGCGGGGAGGGCCCTGAAGCGGCAAATGGCATTCAGTACTTC.

The rearrangement links TRBV12-3 or TRBV12-4 to TRBJ2-7; tentatively, D is TRBD2 (5 bases). This CDR3 has 13 amino acids. With 3 bases removed from V and 2 bases from J, the gap between germline ends came to 8 bases. CDR3 residues: CASSLEATYEQYF. In nucleotides, the CDR3 is TGTGCCAGCAGTTTGGAGGCAACCTACGAGCAGTACTTC.

V is TRBV6-1 and J is TRBJ1-2; D uncertain. From germline, CDR1 is MNHNS and CDR2 SASEGT. V lost 2 bases to trimming and J lost 2 bases, with 12 bases between them. The CDR3 length is 15 residues. The CDR3 nucleotides read TGTGCCAGCAGTGAAAGAGGGCCCGGGAACTATGGCTACACCTTC. Protein product: CASSERGPGNYGYTF.

This clone was counted a few times. The chain uses TRBV6-6 and TRBJ2-7, with unresolved D. In germline, CDR1 is MNHNY, CDR2 SVGAGI (reference sequence). The CDR3 is 13 amino acids. Trimming stripped 2 bases from V and 3 bases from J, with 8 bases between. CDR3 nucleotide sequence: TGTGCCAGCAGTTACCAGCGCGACTACGAGCAGTACTTC. It encodes CASSYQRDYEQYF.

The CDR3 nucleotides are TGTGCCAGCAGCTTGGGCACTGACTATGGCTACACCTTC. Its protein is CASSLGTDYGYTF. The chain has TRBV5-4 and TRBJ1-2; D gene unclear. Germline V lookup: CDR1 SGHNT, CDR2 YYREEE (reference sequence). The CDR3 length is 13 residues. V lost 0 bases and J 3 bases, leaving 6 bases between the germline ends.